A selection of T cell receptor beta chains follows, all from one sample in a study of control samples from healthy donors and cancer patients. The table came from immunoSEQ multiplex PCR; TCRdb's copy has only in-frame clones and leaves some out. The data show around 150,000 clones, with over 85% seen just once and around 8% held by the top ten. Sequencing was carried out using blood. The receptors were gathered from a woman in her forties in good health. CDR3s include the opening cysteine and the closing phenylalanine or tryptophan. The D gene is left open where the match is weak. Not all rows give a size; the values are once, few, many and, for expanded clones, a class.

CDR3: CASSQDSWRDRGRGSYGYTF; DNA: TGTGCCAGCAGCCAAGATTCCTGGCGAGACAGGGGGCGCGGTAGCTATGGCTACACCTTC; J: TRBJ1-2; size: -; D: TRBD1; V: TRBV3-1/TRBV3-2
CDR3: CASSMDRGGTEAFF; DNA: TGCGCCAGCAGCATGGACAGGGGTGGCACTGAAGCTTTCTTT; J: TRBJ1-1; size: -; D: TRBD1; V: TRBV10-1
CDR3: CASSQATRNTEAFF; DNA: TGCGCCAGCAGCCAGGCCACAAGGAACACTGAAGCTTTCTTT; J: TRBJ1-1; size: -; D: -; V: TRBV4-3
CDR3: CASSRDNSPRAGNTIYF; DNA: TGTGCCAGCTCACGAGACAACAGCCCTCGGGCTGGAAACACCATATATTTT; J: TRBJ1-3; size: -; D: -; V: TRBV18
CDR3: CASSGDVWLYEQYF; DNA: TGCGCCAGCAGCGGGGACGTATGGCTCTACGAGCAGTACTTC; J: TRBJ2-7; size: -; D: -; V: TRBV5-1
CDR3: CASRPFTGGQETQYF; DNA: TGCGCCAGCAGGCCTTTTACGGGAGGACAAGAGACCCAGTACTTC; J: TRBJ2-5; size: -; D: TRBD2; V: TRBV5-1
CDR3: CASSLGPGQGATDTQYF; DNA: TGTGCCAGCAGCTTAGGCCCGGGACAGGGGGCCACAGATACGCAGTATTTT; J: TRBJ2-3; size: -; D: TRBD1; V: TRBV7-9
CDR3: CASSPTGAYEQYF; DNA: TGTGCCAGCAGTCCTACAGGGGCCTACGAGCAGTACTTC; J: TRBJ2-7; size: -; D: TRBD1; V: TRBV5-4
CDR3: CASSYSVREIRYTF; DNA: TGTGCCAGCAGTTACTCGGTTCGGGAGATCCGCTACACCTTC; J: TRBJ1-2; size: -; D: -; V: TRBV6-2/TRBV6-3
CDR3: CASSEQRNLAKNIQYF; DNA: TGTGCCAGCAGTGAACAACGGAATCTAGCCAAAAACATTCAGTACTTC; J: TRBJ2-4; size: -; D: -; V: TRBV2
CDR3: CASSQDSQLAVNEQFF; DNA: TGCGCCAGCAGCCAAGATAGTCAACTAGCGGTTAATGAGCAGTTCTTC; J: TRBJ2-1; size: -; D: TRBD2; V: TRBV4-3
CDR3: CASRRGASTEAFF; DNA: TGCGCCAGCAGGCGGGGGGCGAGCACTGAAGCTTTCTTT; J: TRBJ1-1; size: -; D: -; V: TRBV4-1
CDR3: CASSQDGRVAYNEQFF; DNA: TGCGCCAGCAGCCAAGATGGGAGGGTGGCCTACAATGAGCAGTTCTTC; J: TRBJ2-1; size: -; D: TRBD2; V: TRBV4-3
CDR3: CASSDTGRNQPQHF; DNA: TGCGCCAGCAGCGACACAGGTCGCAATCAGCCCCAGCATTTT; J: TRBJ1-5; size: -; D: -; V: TRBV4-1
CDR3: CASSLQGVGYGYTF; DNA: TGTGCCAGCAGCCTCCAAGGGGTAGGCTATGGCTACACCTTC; J: TRBJ1-2; size: -; D: -; V: TRBV7-8
CDR3: CASRPGQGNQPQHF; DNA: TGTGCCAGTAGACCGGGACAGGGTAATCAGCCCCAGCATTTT; J: TRBJ1-5; size: -; D: TRBD1; V: TRBV19
CDR3: CASRRDRINYGYTF; DNA: TGTGCCAGCCGACGGGACAGGATTAACTATGGCTACACCTTC; J: TRBJ1-2; size: -; D: TRBD1; V: TRBV27
CDR3: CASSSGAGRDYEQYF; DNA: TGTGCCAGCAGCTCGGGGGCGGGGAGGGACTACGAGCAGTACTTC; J: TRBJ2-7; size: -; D: -; V: TRBV5-6
CDR3: CASSKLPGTGRKNTGELFF; DNA: TGTGCCAGCAGCAAACTTCCCGGGACTGGAAGGAAGAACACCGGGGAGCTGTTTTTT; J: TRBJ2-2; size: -; D: -; V: TRBV7-3
CDR3: CAWSDGRNQPQHF; DNA: TGTGCCTGGAGCGACGGTCGCAATCAGCCCCAGCATTTT; J: TRBJ1-5; size: -; D: -; V: TRBV30
CDR3: CASSLDGNQPQHF; DNA: TGCGCCAGCAGCTTGGACGGTAATCAGCCCCAGCATTTT; J: TRBJ1-5; size: -; D: -; V: TRBV5-1
CDR3: CASSWTGASGNTIYF; DNA: TGTGCCAGCAGTTGGACAGGGGCCTCTGGAAACACCATATATTTT; J: TRBJ1-3; size: -; D: TRBD1; V: TRBV6-5
CDR3: CASSLTIRDTQYF; DNA: TGTGCCAGCAGCTTAACAATTCGGGATACGCAGTATTTT; J: TRBJ2-3; size: once; D: -; V: TRBV7-2
CDR3: CASSLGTGGQPGKLFF; DNA: TGTGCCAGCAGCTTAGGGACAGGGGGCCAACCGGGAAAACTGTTTTTT; J: TRBJ1-4; size: -; D: TRBD1; V: TRBV7-2
CDR3: CASSLWGQGADTQYF; DNA: TGCGCCAGCAGCTTGTGGGGACAGGGGGCAGATACGCAGTATTTT; J: TRBJ2-3; size: -; D: TRBD1; V: TRBV5-1
CDR3: CASSLERSGRTEAFF; DNA: TGTGCCAGCAGTTTAGAGAGGTCGGGTCGTACTGAAGCTTTCTTT; J: TRBJ1-1; size: -; D: -; V: TRBV27
CDR3: CASSEYIRDNEKLFF; DNA: TGTGCCAGCAGTGAATATATCCGGGATAATGAAAAACTGTTTTTT; J: TRBJ1-4; size: -; D: -; V: TRBV25-1
CDR3: CASSDGGGWNTEAFF; DNA: TGTGCCAGCAGCGACGGCGGGGGGTGGAACACTGAAGCTTTCTTT; J: TRBJ1-1; size: once; D: -; V: TRBV6-5
CDR3: CASSYLSVGNQPQHF; DNA: TGTGCCAGCAGTTACCTGAGTGTGGGCAATCAGCCCCAGCATTTT; J: TRBJ1-5; size: -; D: -; V: TRBV6-2/TRBV6-3
CDR3: CASSAGLAVAKNIQYF; DNA: TGTGCCAGCAGTGCAGGACTAGCAGTAGCCAAAAACATTCAGTACTTC; J: TRBJ2-4; size: -; D: TRBD2; V: TRBV6-2/TRBV6-3
CDR3: CASSLLTGGPGELFF; DNA: TGTGCCAGCAGCTTATTGACAGGGGGACCCGGGGAGCTGTTTTTT; J: TRBJ2-2; size: -; D: TRBD1; V: TRBV9
CDR3: CASSLFVTGNTEAFF; DNA: TGTGCCAGCAGCTTATTCGTGACAGGGAACACTGAAGCTTTCTTT; J: TRBJ1-1; size: -; D: -; V: TRBV7-2
CDR3: CASKIYRDSYEQYF; DNA: TGTGCCAGCAAAATATACCGGGACTCTTACGAGCAGTACTTC; J: TRBJ2-7; size: -; D: -; V: TRBV2
CDR3: CASSPSAGVAYEQYF; DNA: TGTGCCAGCAGTCCATCAGCGGGGGTAGCCTACGAGCAGTACTTC; J: TRBJ2-7; size: -; D: TRBD2; V: TRBV7-6
CDR3: CASRPGVGTGELFF; DNA: TGTGCCAGCAGGCCAGGGGTTGGAACCGGGGAGCTGTTTTTT; J: TRBJ2-2; size: -; D: -; V: TRBV25-1
CDR3: CASSRLPTGHEQYF; DNA: TGCGCCAGCAGCCGACTGCCGACAGGGCACGAGCAGTACTTC; J: TRBJ2-7; size: -; D: TRBD1; V: TRBV4-3
CDR3: CASSFGVNNQPQHF; DNA: TGTGCCAGCAGCTTCGGGGTAAACAATCAGCCCCAGCATTTT; J: TRBJ1-5; size: -; D: -; V: TRBV7-2
CDR3: CASSYAGTLNTEAFF; DNA: TGTGCCAGCAGTTACGCAGGGACATTGAACACTGAAGCTTTCTTT; J: TRBJ1-1; size: -; D: -; V: TRBV6-5
CDR3: CASSLAGSEKLFF; DNA: TGTGCCAGCAGCTTAGCGGGGTCGGAAAAACTGTTTTTT; J: TRBJ1-4; size: -; D: -; V: TRBV7-9
CDR3: CASSFLSADTEAFF; DNA: TGTGCCAGCAGTTTTTTGTCTGCAGACACTGAAGCTTTCTTT; J: TRBJ1-1; size: -; D: -; V: TRBV28
CDR3: CASSLGPGTKYEQYF; DNA: TGTGCCAGCAGCTTGGGCCCCGGGACTAAATACGAGCAGTACTTC; J: TRBJ2-7; size: -; D: TRBD2; V: TRBV7-2
CDR3: CASSVRTNYGYTF; DNA: TGTGCCAGCAGTGTTCGGACTAACTATGGCTACACCTTC; J: TRBJ1-2; size: -; D: -; V: TRBV2
CDR3: CASSEDVHNSPLHF; DNA: TGTGCCAGCAGTGAGGACGTCCATAATTCACCCCTCCACTTT; J: TRBJ1-6; size: -; D: -; V: TRBV6-1
CDR3: CASSQEGRETQYF; DNA: TGCGCCAGCAGCCAAGAAGGGAGAGAGACCCAGTACTTC; J: TRBJ2-5; size: -; D: -; V: TRBV4-3
CDR3: CASSWGRGANVLTF; DNA: TGTGCCAGCAGTTGGGGCCGTGGGGCCAACGTCCTGACTTTC; J: TRBJ2-6; size: -; D: -; V: TRBV27
CDR3: CASSPRRLANEKLFF; DNA: TGTGCCAGCAGTCCCCGGAGGCTGGCTAATGAAAAACTGTTTTTT; J: TRBJ1-4; size: -; D: -; V: TRBV6-5
CDR3: CASKGTGVSGANVLTF; DNA: TGTGCCAGTAAGGGGACAGGGGTCTCTGGGGCCAACGTCCTGACTTTC; J: TRBJ2-6; size: -; D: TRBD1; V: TRBV19
CDR3: CASSASGGRVDTQYF; DNA: TGTGCCAGCAGTGCCTCAGGGGGCAGGGTAGATACGCAGTATTTT; J: TRBJ2-3; size: few; D: TRBD1; V: TRBV25-1
CDR3: CASSFQGPVNTEAFF; DNA: TGTGCCAGCAGTTTTCAGGGGCCGGTGAACACTGAAGCTTTCTTT; J: TRBJ1-1; size: -; D: -; V: TRBV27
CDR3: CTSSQVSEGMGHRGAVF; DNA: TGCACCAGCAGCCAAGTGTCTGAAGGGATGGGACACCGGGGAGCTGTTTTT; J: TRBJ2-2; size: once; D: -; V: TRBV1
CDR3: CASSWTGLYTEAFF; DNA: TGTGCCAGCAGCTGGACAGGGCTATACACTGAAGCTTTCTTT; J: TRBJ1-1; size: -; D: TRBD1; V: TRBV11-2
CDR3: CASSLVREQYF; DNA: TGTGCCAGCAGCTTAGTGCGCGAACAGTACTTC; J: TRBJ2-7; size: -; D: -; V: TRBV7-8